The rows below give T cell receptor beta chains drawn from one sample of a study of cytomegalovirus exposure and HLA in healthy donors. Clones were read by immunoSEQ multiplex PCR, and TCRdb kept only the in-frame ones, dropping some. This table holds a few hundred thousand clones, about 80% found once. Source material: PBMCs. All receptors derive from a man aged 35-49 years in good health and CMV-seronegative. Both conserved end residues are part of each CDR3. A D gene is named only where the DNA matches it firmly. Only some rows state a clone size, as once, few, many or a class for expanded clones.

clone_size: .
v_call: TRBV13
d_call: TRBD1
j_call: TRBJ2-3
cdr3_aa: CASSRGGQGSDTQYF
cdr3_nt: TGTGCCAGCAGCAGGGGGGGACAGGGGTCAGATACGCAGTATTTT

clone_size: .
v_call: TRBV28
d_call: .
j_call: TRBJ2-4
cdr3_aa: CASSFEGFVQYF
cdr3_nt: TGTGCCAGCAGTTTCGAGGGATTCGTTCAGTACTTC

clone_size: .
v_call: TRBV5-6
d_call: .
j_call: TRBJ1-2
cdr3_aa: CASSLSAGVGGYTF
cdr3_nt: TGTGCCAGCAGCTTGTCCGCGGGGGTTGGAGGCTACACCTTC

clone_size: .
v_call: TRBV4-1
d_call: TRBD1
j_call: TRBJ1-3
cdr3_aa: CASSQDRPPGNTIYF
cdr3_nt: TGCGCCAGCAGCCAGGACAGGCCCCCTGGAAACACCATATATTTT

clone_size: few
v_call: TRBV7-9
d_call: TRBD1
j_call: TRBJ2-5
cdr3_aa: CASSLVPGQGQETQYF
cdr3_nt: TGTGCCAGCAGCTTAGTCCCCGGACAGGGCCAAGAGACCCAGTACTTC

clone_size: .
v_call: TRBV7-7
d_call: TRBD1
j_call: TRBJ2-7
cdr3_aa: CASSEGQGGFEQYF
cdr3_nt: TGTGCCAGCAGCGAGGGACAGGGGGGGTTCGAGCAGTACTTC

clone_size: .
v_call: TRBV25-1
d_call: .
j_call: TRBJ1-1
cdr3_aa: CASSERGEAFF
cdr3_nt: TGTGCCAGCAGTGAACGGGGTGAAGCTTTCTTT

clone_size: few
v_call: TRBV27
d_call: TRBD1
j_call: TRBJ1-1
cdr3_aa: CASEGGAGTEAFF
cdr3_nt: TGTGCCAGCGAAGGGGGCGCGGGCACTGAAGCTTTCTTT

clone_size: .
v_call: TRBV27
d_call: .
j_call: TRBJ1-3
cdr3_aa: CASSTTGRGNTIYF
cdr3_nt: TGTGCCAGCAGTACAACCGGGAGAGGAAACACCATATATTTT

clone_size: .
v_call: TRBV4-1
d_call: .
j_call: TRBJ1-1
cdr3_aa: CASSQDGGGKAFF
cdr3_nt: TGCGCCAGCAGCCAAGATGGGGGAGGGAAAGCTTTCTTT

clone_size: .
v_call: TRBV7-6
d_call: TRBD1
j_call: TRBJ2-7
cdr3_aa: CASSTGQGPYEQYF
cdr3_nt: TGTGCCAGCAGCACCGGACAGGGGCCTTACGAGCAGTACTTC

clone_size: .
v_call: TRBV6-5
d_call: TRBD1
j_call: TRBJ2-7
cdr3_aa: CASRPGQGAYEQYF
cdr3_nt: TGTGCCAGCAGACCGGGACAGGGGGCGTACGAGCAGTACTTC

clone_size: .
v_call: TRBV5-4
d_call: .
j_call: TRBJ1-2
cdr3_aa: CASSLASGRDGYTF
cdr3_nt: TGTGCCAGCAGCTTGGCCTCAGGGAGGGATGGCTACACCTTC

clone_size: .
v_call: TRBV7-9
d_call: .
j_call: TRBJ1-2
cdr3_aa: CASRPSQDSYGYTF
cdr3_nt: TGTGCCAGCAGACCCTCCCAGGACAGCTATGGCTACACCTTC

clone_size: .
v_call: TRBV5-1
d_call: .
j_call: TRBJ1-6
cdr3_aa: CASSSDSNSPLHF
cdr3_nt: TGCGCCAGCAGCTCGGACAGCAATTCACCCCTCCACTTT

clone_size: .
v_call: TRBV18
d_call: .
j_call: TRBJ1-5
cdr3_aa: CASSVQGGGQPQHF
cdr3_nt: TGTGCCAGCTCCGTGCAGGGAGGGGGTCAGCCCCAGCATTTT

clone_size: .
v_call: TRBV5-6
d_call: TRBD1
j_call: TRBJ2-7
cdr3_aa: CASSLRPRQGVYEQYF
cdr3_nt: TGTGCCAGCAGCTTAAGGCCCAGGCAGGGGGTTTACGAGCAGTACTTC

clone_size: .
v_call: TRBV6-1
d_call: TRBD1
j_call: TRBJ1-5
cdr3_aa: CASSGPTGGYNQPQHF
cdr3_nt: TGTGCCAGCAGTGGCCCGACAGGGGGATACAATCAGCCCCAGCATTTT

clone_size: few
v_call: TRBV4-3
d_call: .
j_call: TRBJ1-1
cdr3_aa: CASSQIGQRNTEAFF
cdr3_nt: TGCGCCAGCAGCCAAATTGGACAGAGGAACACTGAAGCTTTCTTT

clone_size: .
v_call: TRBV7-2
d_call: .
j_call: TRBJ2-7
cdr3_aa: CASSLEVTRPTDEQYF
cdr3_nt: TGTGCCAGCAGCTTAGAAGTAACGCGGCCCACGGACGAGCAGTACTTC

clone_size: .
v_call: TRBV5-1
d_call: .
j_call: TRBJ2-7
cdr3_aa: CASSLGPGHQYEQYF
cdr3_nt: TGCGCCAGCAGCTTGGGTCCGGGACACCAGTACGAGCAGTACTTC

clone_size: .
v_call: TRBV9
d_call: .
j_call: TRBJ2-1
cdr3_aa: CASSVESQGGGEQFF
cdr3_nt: TGTGCCAGCAGCGTAGAGTCCCAGGGGGGTGGTGAGCAGTTCTTC

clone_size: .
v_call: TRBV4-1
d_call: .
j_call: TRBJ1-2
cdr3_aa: CASSQGGNLYGYTF
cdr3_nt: TGCGCCAGCAGCCAAGGAGGAAATCTATATGGCTACACCTTC

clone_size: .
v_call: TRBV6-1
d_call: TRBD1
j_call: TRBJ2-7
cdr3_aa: CASSARQGSEQYF
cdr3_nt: TGTGCCAGCAGTGCCCGACAGGGAAGCGAGCAGTACTTC

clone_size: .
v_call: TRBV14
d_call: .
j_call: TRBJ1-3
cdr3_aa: CASSQRTVSGNTIYF
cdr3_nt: TGTGCCAGCAGCCAAAGGACAGTCTCTGGAAACACCATATATTTT

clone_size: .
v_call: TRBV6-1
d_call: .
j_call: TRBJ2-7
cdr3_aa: CASSAADLYEQYF
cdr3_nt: TGTGCCAGCAGTGCGGCGGATCTCTACGAGCAGTACTTC

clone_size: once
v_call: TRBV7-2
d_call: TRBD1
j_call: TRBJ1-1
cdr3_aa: CASSLVRGQAFF
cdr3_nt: TGTGCCAGCAGCTTAGTCAGGGGGCAGGCTTTCTTT

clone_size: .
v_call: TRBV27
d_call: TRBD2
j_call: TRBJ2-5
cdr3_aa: CASSPLAGGLQETQYF
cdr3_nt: TGTGCCAGCAGCCCATTAGCGGGAGGCCTTCAAGAGACCCAGTACTTC

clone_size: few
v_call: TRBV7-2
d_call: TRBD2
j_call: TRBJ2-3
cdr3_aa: CASSLPRRGGRDTQYF
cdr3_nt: TGTGCCAGCAGCCTCCCCCGGCGGGGGGGCCGAGATACGCAGTATTTT

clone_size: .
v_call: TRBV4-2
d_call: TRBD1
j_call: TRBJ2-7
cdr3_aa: CASSLDRDRSYEQYF
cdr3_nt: TGTGCCAGCAGCCTAGACCGGGACAGATCCTACGAGCAGTACTTC

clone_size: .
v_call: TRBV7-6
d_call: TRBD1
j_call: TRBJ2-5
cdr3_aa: CASSTPGQGKTQYF
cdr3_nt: TGTGCCAGCAGCACCCCGGGACAGGGGAAGACCCAGTACTTC

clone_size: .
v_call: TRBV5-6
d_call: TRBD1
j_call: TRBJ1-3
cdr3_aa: CASSFGTGGSGNTIYF
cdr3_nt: TGTGCCAGCAGCTTCGGGACAGGGGGTTCTGGAAACACCATATATTTT

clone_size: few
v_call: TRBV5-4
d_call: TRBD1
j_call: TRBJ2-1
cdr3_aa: CASSWGAGGQGSYNEQFF
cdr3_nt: TGTGCCAGCAGCTGGGGCGCAGGGGGACAGGGGTCATACAATGAGCAGTTCTTC

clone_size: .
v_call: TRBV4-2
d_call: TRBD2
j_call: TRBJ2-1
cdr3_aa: CASSQHLTSSLNNEQFF
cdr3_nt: TGTGCCAGCAGCCAACACCTGACTAGCTCCCTTAACAATGAGCAGTTCTTC

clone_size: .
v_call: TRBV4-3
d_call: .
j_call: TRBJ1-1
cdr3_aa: CASSQGHNPNTEAFF
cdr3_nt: TGCGCCAGCAGCCAAGGACACAACCCGAACACTGAAGCTTTCTTT

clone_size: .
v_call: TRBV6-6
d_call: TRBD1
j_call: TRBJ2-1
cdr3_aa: CATRQGAYNEQFF
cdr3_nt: TGTGCCACTCGCCAGGGGGCCTACAATGAGCAGTTCTTC

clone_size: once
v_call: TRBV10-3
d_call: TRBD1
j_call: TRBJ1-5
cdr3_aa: CAISLGQNNQPQHF
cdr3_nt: TGTGCCATCTCTCTGGGACAGAACAATCAGCCCCAGCATTTT

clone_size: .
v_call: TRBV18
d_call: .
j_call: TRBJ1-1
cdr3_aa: CASSPQGYTEAFF
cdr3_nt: TGTGCCAGCTCACCTCAGGGGTACACTGAAGCTTTCTTT

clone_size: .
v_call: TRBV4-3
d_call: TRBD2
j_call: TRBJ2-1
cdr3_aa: CASRLAGGNEQFF
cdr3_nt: TGCGCCAGCAGACTAGCGGGGGGCAATGAGCAGTTCTTC

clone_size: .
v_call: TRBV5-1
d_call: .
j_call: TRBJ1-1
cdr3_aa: CASTLVAGDGTEAFF
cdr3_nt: TGCGCCAGCACTCTTGTAGCGGGGGATGGCACTGAAGCTTTCTTT

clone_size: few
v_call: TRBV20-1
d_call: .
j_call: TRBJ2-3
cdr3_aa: CSRNVGGTQYF
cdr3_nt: TGCAGTCGAAATGTAGGGGGTACGCAGTATTTT

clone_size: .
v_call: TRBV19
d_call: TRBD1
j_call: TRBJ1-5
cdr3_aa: CASSFWTGGYQPQHF
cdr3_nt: TGTGCCAGTAGTTTTTGGACAGGGGGCTACCAGCCCCAGCATTTT

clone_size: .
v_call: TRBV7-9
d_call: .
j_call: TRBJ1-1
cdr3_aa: CASSLATAGVPTEAFF
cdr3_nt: TGTGCCAGCAGCTTAGCGACGGCAGGGGTGCCCACTGAAGCTTTCTTT

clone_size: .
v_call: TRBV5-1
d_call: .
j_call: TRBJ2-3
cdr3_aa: CASSLEGDGTDTQYF
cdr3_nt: TGCGCCAGCAGCTTGGAGGGGGATGGCACAGATACGCAGTATTTT

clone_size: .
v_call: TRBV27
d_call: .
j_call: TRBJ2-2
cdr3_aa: CASSPLTGTGELFF
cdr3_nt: TGTGCCAGCAGTCCACTGACAGGTACCGGGGAGCTGTTTTTT

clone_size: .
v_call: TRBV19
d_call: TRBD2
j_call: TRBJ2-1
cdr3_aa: CASQSGRVREQFF
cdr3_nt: TGTGCCAGTCAAAGCGGGAGAGTGCGTGAGCAGTTCTTC

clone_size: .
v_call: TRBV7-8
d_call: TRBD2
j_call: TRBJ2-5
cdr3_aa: CASSLGSPSGVKPHQETQYF
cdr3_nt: TGTGCCAGCAGCTTAGGGAGTCCTAGCGGGGTTAAACCTCACCAAGAGACCCAGTACTTC

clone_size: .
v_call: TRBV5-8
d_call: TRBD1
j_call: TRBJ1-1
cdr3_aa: CASSLSLGTGAFF
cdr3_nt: TGTGCCAGCAGCTTGTCTCTGGGGACAGGAGCTTTCTTT

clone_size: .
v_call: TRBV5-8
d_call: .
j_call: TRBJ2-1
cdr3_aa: CASNSEGGVEQFF
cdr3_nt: TGTGCCAGCAACTCTGAAGGGGGGGTTGAGCAGTTCTTC

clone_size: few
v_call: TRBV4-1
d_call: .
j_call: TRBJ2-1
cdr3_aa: CASSQDWTGGNEQFF
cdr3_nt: TGCGCCAGCAGCCAAGATTGGACAGGAGGGAATGAGCAGTTCTTC

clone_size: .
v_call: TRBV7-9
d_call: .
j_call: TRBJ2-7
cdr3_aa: CASSTDSYEQYF
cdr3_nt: TGTGCCAGCAGTACGGACAGCTACGAGCAGTACTTC

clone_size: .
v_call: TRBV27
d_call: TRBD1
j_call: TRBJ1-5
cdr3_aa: CASSFLGQGGNQPQHF
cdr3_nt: TGTGCCAGCAGTTTCTTGGGACAGGGAGGGAATCAGCCCCAGCATTTT

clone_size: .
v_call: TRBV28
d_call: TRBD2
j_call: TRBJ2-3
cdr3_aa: CASSPLGGGRSTDTQYF
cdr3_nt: TGTGCCAGCAGTCCCCTCGGGGGGGGTCGGAGCACAGATACGCAGTATTTT

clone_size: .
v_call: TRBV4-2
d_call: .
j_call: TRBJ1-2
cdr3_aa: CASSQHDRQGSGYTF
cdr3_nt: TGTGCCAGCAGCCAACACGACAGGCAAGGTAGTGGCTACACCTTC

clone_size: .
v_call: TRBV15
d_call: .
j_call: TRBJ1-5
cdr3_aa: CATSRVGGSNQPQHF
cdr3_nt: TGTGCCACCAGCAGAGTGGGAGGGAGCAATCAGCCCCAGCATTTT

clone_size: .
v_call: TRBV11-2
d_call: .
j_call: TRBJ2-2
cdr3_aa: CASSLVQASTGELFF
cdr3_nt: TGTGCCAGCAGCTTAGTACAGGCTTCCACCGGGGAGCTGTTTTTT

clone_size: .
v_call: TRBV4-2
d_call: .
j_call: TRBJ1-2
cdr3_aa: CASSQDRNYGYTF
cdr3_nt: TGTGCCAGCAGCCAAGACAGGAACTATGGCTACACCTTC

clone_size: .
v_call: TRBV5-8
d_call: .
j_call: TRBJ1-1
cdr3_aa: CASSLVGRNTEAFF
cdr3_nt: TGTGCCAGCAGCTTGGTTGGTAGGAACACTGAAGCTTTCTTT